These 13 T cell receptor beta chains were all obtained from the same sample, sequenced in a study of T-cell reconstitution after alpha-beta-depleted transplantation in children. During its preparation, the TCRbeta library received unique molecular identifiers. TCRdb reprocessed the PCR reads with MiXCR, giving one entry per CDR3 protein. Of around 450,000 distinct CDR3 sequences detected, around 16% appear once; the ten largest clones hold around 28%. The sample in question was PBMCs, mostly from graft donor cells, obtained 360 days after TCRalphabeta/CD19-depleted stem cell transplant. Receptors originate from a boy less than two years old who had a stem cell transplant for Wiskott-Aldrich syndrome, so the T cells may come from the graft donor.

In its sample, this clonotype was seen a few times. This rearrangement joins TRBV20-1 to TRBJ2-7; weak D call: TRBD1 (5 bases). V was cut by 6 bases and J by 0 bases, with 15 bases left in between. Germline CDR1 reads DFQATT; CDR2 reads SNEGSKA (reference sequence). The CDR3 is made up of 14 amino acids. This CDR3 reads CSARRGRSSYEQYF. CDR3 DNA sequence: TGCAGTGCCCGAAGGGGCAGGAGCTCCTACGAGCAGTACTTC.

Written as DNA, the CDR3 is TGCGCCAGCAGCCAAGATTGGGGGTGGTACACTGAAGCTTTCTTT. It encodes CASSQDWGWYTEAFF. J is TRBJ1-1 and V is TRBV4-3; TRBD1 might be the D (5 bases). Germline V CDR1 and CDR2: LGHNA, YSLEER. This CDR3 spans 15 amino acids. Trimming took 0 bases from V and 3 from J, leaving 11 bases between them.

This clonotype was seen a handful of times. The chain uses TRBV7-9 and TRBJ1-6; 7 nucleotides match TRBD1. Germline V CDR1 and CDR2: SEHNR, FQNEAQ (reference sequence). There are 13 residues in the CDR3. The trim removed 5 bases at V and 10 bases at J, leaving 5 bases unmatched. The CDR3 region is CASSESGGSPLHF. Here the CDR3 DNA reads TGTGCCAGCAGCGAATCAGGGGGATCACCCCTCCACTTT.

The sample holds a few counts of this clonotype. In DNA form, the CDR3 reads TGCGCCAGCAGCTTGGGTGGGACAACCCAAGAGACCCAGTACTTC. Protein sequence: CASSLGGTTQETQYF. The gene calls are TRBV5-1 and TRBJ2-5; tentative D call: TRBD1 (6 bases). The germline V and J ends were trimmed by 0 bases and 1 base, with 10 bases remaining between them. The CDR3 has 15 residues. Germline V gives CDR1 SGHRS, CDR2 YFSETQ.

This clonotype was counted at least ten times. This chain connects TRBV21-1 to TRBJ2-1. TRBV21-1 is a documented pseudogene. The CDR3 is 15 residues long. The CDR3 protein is CASSKVPDSYNEQFF. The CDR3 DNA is TGTGCCAGCAGCAAAGTGCCTGACTCCTACAATGAGCAGTTCTTC.

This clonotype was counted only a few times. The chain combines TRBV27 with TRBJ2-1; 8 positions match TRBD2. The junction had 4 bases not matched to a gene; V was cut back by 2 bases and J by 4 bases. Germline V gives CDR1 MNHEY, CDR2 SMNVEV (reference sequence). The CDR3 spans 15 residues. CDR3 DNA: TGTGCCAGCAGTTTACCGGGGACTAGTTACAATGAGCAGTTCTTC. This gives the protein CASSLPGTSYNEQFF.

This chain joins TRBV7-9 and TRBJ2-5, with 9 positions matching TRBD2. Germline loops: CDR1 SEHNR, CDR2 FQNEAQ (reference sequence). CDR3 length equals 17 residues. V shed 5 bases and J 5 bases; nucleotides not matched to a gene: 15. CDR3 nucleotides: TGTGCCAGCAGCCTCCCCCCTGGACGAGCGGGGGGCGAGACCCAGTACTTC. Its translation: CASSLPPGRAGGETQYF.

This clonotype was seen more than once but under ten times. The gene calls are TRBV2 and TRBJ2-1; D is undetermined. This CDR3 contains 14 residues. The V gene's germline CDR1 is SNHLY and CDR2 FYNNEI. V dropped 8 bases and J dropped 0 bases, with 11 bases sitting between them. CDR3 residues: CASRLESSYNEQFF. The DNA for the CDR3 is TGTGCCAGCCGGCTAGAGAGCTCCTACAATGAGCAGTTCTTC.

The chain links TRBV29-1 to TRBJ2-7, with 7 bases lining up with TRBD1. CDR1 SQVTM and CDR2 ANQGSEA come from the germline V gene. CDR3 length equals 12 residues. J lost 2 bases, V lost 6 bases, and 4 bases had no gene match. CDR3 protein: CSVRQGTYEQYF. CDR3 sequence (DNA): TGCAGCGTGCGACAGGGCACCTACGAGCAGTACTTC.

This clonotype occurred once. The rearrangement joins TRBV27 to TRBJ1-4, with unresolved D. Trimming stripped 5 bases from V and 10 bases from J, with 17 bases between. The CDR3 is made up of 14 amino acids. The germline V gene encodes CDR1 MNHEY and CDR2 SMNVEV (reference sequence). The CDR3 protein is CASSPLVPPIKLFF. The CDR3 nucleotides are TGTGCCAGCAGTCCGTTAGTCCCGCCTATAAAACTGTTTTTT.

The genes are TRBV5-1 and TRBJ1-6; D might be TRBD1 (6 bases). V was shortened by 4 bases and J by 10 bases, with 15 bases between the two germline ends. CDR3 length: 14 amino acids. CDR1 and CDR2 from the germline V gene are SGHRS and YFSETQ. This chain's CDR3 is CASSVQGYDSPLHF. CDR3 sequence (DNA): TGCGCCAGCAGCGTACAGGGATATGACTCACCCCTCCACTTT.

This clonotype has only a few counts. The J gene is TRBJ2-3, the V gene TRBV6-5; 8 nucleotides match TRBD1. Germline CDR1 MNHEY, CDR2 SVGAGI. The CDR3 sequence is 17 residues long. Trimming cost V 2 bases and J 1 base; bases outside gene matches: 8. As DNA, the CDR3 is TGTGCCAGCAGTTACGCCGGGACAGGAGGAGGCACAGATACGCAGTATTTT. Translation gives CASSYAGTGGGTDTQYF.

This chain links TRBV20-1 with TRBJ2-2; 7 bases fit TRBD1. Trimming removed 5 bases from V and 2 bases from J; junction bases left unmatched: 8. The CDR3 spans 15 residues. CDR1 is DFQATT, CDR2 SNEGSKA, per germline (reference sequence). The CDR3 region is CSALGDRANTGELFF. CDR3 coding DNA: TGCAGTGCTCTAGGAGACAGGGCTAACACCGGGGAGCTGTTTTTT.